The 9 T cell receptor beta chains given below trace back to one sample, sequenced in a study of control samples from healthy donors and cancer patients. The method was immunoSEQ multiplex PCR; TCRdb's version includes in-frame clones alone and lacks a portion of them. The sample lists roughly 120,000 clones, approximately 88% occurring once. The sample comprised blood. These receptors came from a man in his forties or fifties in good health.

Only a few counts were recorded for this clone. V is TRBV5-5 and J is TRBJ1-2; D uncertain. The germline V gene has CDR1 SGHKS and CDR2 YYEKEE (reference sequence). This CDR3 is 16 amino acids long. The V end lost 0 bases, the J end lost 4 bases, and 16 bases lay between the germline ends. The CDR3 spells CASSLGGSGSLYGYTF. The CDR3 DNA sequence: TGTGCCAGCAGCTTGGGGGGATCGGGTTCTCTCTATGGCTACACCTTC.

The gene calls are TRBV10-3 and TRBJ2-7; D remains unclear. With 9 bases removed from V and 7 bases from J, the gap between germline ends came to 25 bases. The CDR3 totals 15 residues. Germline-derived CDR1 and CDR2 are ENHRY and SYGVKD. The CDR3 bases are TGTGCCATTCGGTCTCGAGATCCTCTTTCGGAAGAGCAGTACTTC. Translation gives CAIRSRDPLSEEQYF.

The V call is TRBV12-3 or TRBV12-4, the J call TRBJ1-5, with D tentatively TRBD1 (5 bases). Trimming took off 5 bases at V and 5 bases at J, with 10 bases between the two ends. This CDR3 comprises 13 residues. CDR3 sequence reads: CASSIQGYQPQHF. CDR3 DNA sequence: TGTGCCAGCAGTATCCAGGGATATCAGCCCCAGCATTTT.

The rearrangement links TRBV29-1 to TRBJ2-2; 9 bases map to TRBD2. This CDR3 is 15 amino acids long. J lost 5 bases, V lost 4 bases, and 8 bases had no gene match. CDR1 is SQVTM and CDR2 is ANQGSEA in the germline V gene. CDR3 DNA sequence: TGCAGCGTTGTGCGGGAGGGGGCCCTTACCGGGGAGCTGTTTTTT. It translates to CSVVREGALTGELFF.

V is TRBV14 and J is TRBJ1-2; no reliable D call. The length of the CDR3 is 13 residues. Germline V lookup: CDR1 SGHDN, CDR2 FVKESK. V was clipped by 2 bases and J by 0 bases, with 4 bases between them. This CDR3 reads CASSQITNYGYTF. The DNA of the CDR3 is TGTGCCAGCAGCCAAATAACTAACTATGGCTACACCTTC. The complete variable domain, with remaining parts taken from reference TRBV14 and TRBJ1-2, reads EAGVTQFPSHSVIEKGQTVTLRCDPISGHDNLYWYRRVMGKEIKFLLHFVKESKQDESGMPNNRFLAERTGGTYSTLKVQPAELEDSGVYFCASSQITNYGYTFGSGTRLTVV.

In DNA form, the CDR3 reads TGTGCCTGGAGTCCCCAAATAGGGACTGAAGCTTTCTTT. Its protein product is CAWSPQIGTEAFF. V is TRBV30 and J is TRBJ1-1; D not certain. V lost 2 bases and J 5 bases, leaving 12 bases between the germline ends. The CDR3 covers 13 residues. Germline-derived CDR1 and CDR2 are GTSNPN and SVGIG (reference sequence). The full variable domain, rest sourced from reference TRBV30 and TRBJ1-1, is SQTIHQWPATLVQPVGSPLSLECTVEGTSNPNLYWYRQAAGRGLQLLFYSVGIGQISSEVPQNLSASRPQDRQFILSSKKLLLSDSGFYLCAWSPQIGTEAFFGQGTRLTVV.

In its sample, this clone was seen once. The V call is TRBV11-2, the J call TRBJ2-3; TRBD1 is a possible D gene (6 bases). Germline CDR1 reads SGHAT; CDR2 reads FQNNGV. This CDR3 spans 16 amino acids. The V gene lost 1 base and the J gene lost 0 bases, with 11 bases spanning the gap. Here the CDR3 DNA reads TGTGCCAGCAGCTTAGGTATGGGACACAGCACAGATACGCAGTATTTT. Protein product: CASSLGMGHSTDTQYF.

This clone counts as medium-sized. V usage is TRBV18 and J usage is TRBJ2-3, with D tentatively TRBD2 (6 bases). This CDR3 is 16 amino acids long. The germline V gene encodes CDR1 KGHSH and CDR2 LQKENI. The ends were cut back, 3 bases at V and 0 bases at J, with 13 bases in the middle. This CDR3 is CASSPILSGSTDTQYF. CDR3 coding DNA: TGTGCCAGCTCACCTATCCTTAGCGGTAGCACAGATACGCAGTATTTT.

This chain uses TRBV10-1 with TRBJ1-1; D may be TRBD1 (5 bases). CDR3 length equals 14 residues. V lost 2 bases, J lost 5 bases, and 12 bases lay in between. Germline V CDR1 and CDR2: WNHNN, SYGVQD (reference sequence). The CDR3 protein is CASSEKGAGTEAFF. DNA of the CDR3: TGCGCCAGCAGTGAGAAAGGGGCTGGAACTGAAGCTTTCTTT.